Each of the 5 T cell receptor beta chains below was sequenced from the same sample in a study of Ad26.COV2.S vaccination and SARS-CoV-2 variants. Sequencing was performed with immunoSEQ multiplex PCR; in TCRdb, only in-frame clones are kept and a portion is missing. Here the sample spans roughly 400,000 clones, about 90% being singletons. Treatment reported: around 19 received Ad26.COV2.S at low or high dose, single or two shots; roughly five received placebo; per-sample allocation not given. At day 63 after the first vaccine or placebo injection, samples were drawn. Sequenced material: peripheral blood, taken in a trial of Ad26.COV2.S vaccine versus placebo. Receptors were obtained from a person between 18 and 59 years old who received the Ad26.COV2.S COVID-19 vaccine or a placebo.

This chain joins TRBV28 and TRBJ1-1, with D unresolved. V was cut by 5 bases and J by 0 bases, with 13 bases left in between. CDR3 length equals 15 residues. CDR1 and CDR2 (germline): MDHEN, SYDVKM. For the CDR3, the DNA is TGTGCCAGCAGTCCCCCCCCCATTATGAACACTGAAGCTTTCTTT. As protein: CASSPPPIMNTEAFF.

The rearrangement uses TRBV5-1 and TRBJ2-7; no definite D call. This CDR3 is built from 16 residues. V was pared by 0 bases and J by 2 bases, with 15 bases between. Germline CDR1 is SGHRS and CDR2 is YFSETQ. The CDR3 coding sequence is TGCGCCAGCAGCTTGGATGGCCAAGGGATGGCCTACGAGCAGTACTTC. Translating gives CASSLDGQGMAYEQYF.

This clone was detected once. The chain recombines TRBV28 with TRBJ2-7, with a tentative D call TRBD2 (7 bases). The CDR3 consists of 13 residues. CDR1 and CDR2 (germline): MDHEN, SYDVKM. Here the CDR3 reads CAASLGGLYEQYF. Here the CDR3 DNA reads TGTGCTGCCAGCCTCGGGGGGCTCTACGAGCAGTACTTC.

The J gene is TRBJ1-2, the V gene TRBV28; no definite D call. V lost 6 bases and J lost 9, with 11 bases in between. Germline V gene sequence: CDR1 MDHEN, CDR2 SYDVKM. The length of the CDR3 is 11 residues. The CDR3 protein is CASSYLQSYTF. DNA of the CDR3: TGTGCCAGCAGCTACCTCCAGAGCTACACCTTC.

The CDR3 DNA reads TGTGCCAGCAGTTCTAGCGGCTCTAGCACAGATACGCAGTATTTT. It encodes CASSSSGSSTDTQYF. The chain joins TRBV7-2 to TRBJ2-3; 7 bases are a match to TRBD2. The CDR3 runs to 15 residues. The V gene end was trimmed by 6 bases and the J gene end by 0 bases; junction bases not matched to a gene: 6. Looked up from germline, CDR1 is SGHTA and CDR2 is FQGNSA.